The sequence of this T cell receptor (beta chain) was determined in a study of response to subunit inactivated influenza vaccine. TCRdb recomputed calls from the RT-PCR reads with MiXCR, one row per CDR3 protein. The data show around 520,000 distinct CDR3 sequences, about 25% seen once. This clonotype was detected only a few times. Its antigen remains unidentified. CDR3 size: 16 residues. Germline-derived CDR1 and CDR2 are LGHDT and YNNKEL (reference sequence). The ends lost 3 bases at V and 3 bases at J; junction bases unmatched: 7. Regarding the study as a whole: Each seasonal influenza vaccination, the authors suggested, recruits few new T cells.

The sample in question was CD4+ T cells sorted from PBMCs, obtained 5 days after vaccination. This receptor was identified in a man aged 45-65 years who received an inactivated influenza vaccine. The chain carries TRBV3-1 and TRBJ2-3; 9 positions match TRBD2. The CDR3 nucleotides are TGTGCCAGCAGCCAGGCGGGAGGGCCCTCGACAGATACGCAGTATTTT. Amino acids: CASSQAGGPSTDTQYF.